This T cell receptor (beta chain) was recovered during a study of T cells in Graves' hyperthyroidism and ophthalmopathy. Source material for PBMCs was 9 to 10 ml fresh peripheral blood. This clonotype was counted between two and nine times. Its antigen is not known. The CDR3 is 13 amino acids. The germline CDR1 and CDR2 sequences are SGDLS and YYNGEE. Trimming took off 0 bases at V and 4 bases at J, with 7 bases between the two ends. General observations from the study: Stable hyperthyroidism was told apart from ophthalmopathy by a model built on 13 V-J features.

Amplification yielded TCR beta CDR3 regions, with RNA transcripts as the source. TCR CDR3 underwent first-round RT-PCR with the HTBI primer set. TCRdb independently ran MiXCR on the multiplex PCR reads; one entry per CDR3 protein. The repertoire includes hundreds of thousands of distinct CDR3 sequences, 14% to 15% of them detected once, and over 10% sits in the top ten. The specimen was blood. The V and J genes are TRBV9 and TRBJ1-1; D gene uncertain. The clonotype originates from a man aged 18 to 29 with Graves' ophthalmopathy. The CDR3 sequence: CASSVAMSTEAFF. The DNA of the CDR3 is TGTGCCAGCAGCGTAGCTATGAGCACTGAAGCTTTCTTT.